Listed here is a single T cell receptor beta chain. Its antigen is not identified. CDR3 size: 14 residues. Germline loops: CDR1 SGDLS, CDR2 YYNGEE. V was pared by 5 bases and J by 7 bases, with 9 bases of the junction left unmatched. The sample belongs to a study of shared clonotypes between healthy human individuals. Points from the study as a whole: Depth of sequencing was expected to influence donor clonotype sharing. A few donors held about 5% of naive CD4 clonotypes in common. Only a few donors were included, so the genetic and exposure-history diversity represented was limited.

CD45RO-negative, CCR7-selected cells formed the naive CD8 fraction, which excluded terminally differentiated effector memory CD45RA+ cells. Produced via immunoSEQ multiplex PCR; TCRdb's table is partial and in-frame only. The sample lists roughly 570,000 clones, roughly 98% occurring once. The sequence was collected from a man aged 25 to 40 in good health. The sample consisted of naive CD8+ T cells sorted from blood. V is TRBV9 and J is TRBJ2-4, with 7 bases fitting TRBD1. In DNA, the CDR3 is TGTGCCAGCAGTTCCGACAGGGTTGGGAACATTCAGTACTTC. Its protein product is CASSSDRVGNIQYF.